This TCR beta chain is drawn from a study of cytomegalovirus exposure and HLA in healthy donors. The study, taken as a whole, reports: V- and J-gene trimming in TCR beta was tied to a missense DCLRE1C variant by an analysis performed later. Presence/absence results assume similar sequencing depth per donor, which may not hold. In a later analysis, HLA-C alleles had the fewest associated TCRs, DRB1 alleles the most.

CMV serostatus data were not documented for this donor. Note on this clone: What it recognizes is unknown.

PCR was performed using 60 Vbeta and 13 Jbeta primers. Assay used: immunoSEQ multiplex PCR; TCRdb lists only in-frame clones, some missing. The sample consists of fewer than 250,000 clones, 70% to 90% of them appearing once. The source of this sequence is a human donor in good health. Sequencing used PBMCs.

CDR3 DNA sequence: TGTGCCATCAGTCCCCAGACTAGCGGGATTAGTAATGAGCAGTTCTTC. Its translation is CAISPQTSGISNEQFF. The chain uses TRBV10-3 and TRBJ2-1; 11 bases match TRBD2. Looked up from germline, CDR1 is ENHRY and CDR2 is SYGVKD. Trimming removed 5 bases from V and 7 bases from J; junction bases left unmatched: 10. The CDR3 contains 16 residues.